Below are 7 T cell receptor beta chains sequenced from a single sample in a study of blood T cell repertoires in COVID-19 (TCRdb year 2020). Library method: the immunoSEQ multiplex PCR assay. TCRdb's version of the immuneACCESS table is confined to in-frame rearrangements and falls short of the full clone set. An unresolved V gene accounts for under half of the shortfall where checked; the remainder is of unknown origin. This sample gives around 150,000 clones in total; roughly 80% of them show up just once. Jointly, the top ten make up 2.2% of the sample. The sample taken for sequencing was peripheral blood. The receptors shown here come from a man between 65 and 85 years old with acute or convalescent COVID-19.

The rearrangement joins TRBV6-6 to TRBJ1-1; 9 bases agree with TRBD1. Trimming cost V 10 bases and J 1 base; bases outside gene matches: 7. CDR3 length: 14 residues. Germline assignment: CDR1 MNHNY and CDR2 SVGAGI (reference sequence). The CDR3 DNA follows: TGTGCCACTAGGGGACAGGGACGGAACACTGAAGCTTTCTTT. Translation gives CATRGQGRNTEAFF.

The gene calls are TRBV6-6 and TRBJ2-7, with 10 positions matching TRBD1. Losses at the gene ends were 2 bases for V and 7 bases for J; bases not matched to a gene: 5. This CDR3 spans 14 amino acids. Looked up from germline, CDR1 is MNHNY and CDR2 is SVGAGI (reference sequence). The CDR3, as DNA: TGTGCCAGCAGTTACGGGACAGGGGTTGTTGAGCAGTACTTC. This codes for CASSYGTGVVEQYF.

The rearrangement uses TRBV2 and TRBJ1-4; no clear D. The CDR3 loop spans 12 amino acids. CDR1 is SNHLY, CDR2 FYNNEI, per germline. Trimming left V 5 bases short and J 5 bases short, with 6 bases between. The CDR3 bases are TGTGCCAGCAGTAGGAGGAATGAAAAACTGTTTTTT. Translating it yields CASSRRNEKLFF.

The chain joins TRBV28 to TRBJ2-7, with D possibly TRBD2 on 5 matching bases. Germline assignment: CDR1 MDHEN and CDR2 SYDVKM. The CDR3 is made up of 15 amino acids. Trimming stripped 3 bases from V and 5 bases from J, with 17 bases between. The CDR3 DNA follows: TGTGCCAGCAGTTTCAATCCAGGCTTCGGGAACGAGCAGTACTTC. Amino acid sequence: CASSFNPGFGNEQYF.

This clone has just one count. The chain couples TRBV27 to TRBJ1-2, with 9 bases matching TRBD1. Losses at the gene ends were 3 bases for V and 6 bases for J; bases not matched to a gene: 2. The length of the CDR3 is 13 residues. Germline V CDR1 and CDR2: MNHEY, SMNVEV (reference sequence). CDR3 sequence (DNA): TGTGCCAGCAGTTTCCGGGACAGGGATGGCTACACCTTC. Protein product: CASSFRDRDGYTF.

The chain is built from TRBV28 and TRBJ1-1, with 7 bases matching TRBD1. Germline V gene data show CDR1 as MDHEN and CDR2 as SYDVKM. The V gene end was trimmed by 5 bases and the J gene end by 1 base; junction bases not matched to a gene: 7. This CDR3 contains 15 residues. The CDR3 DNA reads TGTGCCAGCAGTACACAGGGGTGGGGGAACACTGAAGCTTTCTTT. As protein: CASSTQGWGNTEAFF.

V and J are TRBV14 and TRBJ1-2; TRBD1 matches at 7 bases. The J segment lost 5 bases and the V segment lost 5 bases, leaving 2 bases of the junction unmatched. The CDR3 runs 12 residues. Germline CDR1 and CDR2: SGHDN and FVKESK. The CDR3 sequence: CASSLQGYGYTF. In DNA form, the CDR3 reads TGTGCCAGCAGCTTACAGGGGTATGGCTACACCTTC.